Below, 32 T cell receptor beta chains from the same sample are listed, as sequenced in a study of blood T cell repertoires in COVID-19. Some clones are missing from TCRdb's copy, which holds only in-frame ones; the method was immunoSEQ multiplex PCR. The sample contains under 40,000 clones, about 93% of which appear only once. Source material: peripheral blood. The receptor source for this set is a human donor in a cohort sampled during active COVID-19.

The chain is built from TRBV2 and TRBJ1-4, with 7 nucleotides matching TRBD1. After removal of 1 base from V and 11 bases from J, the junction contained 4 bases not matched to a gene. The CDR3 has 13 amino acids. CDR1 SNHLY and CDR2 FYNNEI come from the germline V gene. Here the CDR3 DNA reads TGTGCCAGCAGTGAAGGACAGGGATTGAAACTGTTTTTT. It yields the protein CASSEGQGLKLFF.

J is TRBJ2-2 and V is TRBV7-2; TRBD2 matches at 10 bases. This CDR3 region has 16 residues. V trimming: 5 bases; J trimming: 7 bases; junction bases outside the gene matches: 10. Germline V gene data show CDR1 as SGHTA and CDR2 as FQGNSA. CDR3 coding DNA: TGTGCCAGCAGCCCCGAAGCGGGAGGGGTCCACGGGGAGCTGTTTTTT. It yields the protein CASSPEAGGVHGELFF.

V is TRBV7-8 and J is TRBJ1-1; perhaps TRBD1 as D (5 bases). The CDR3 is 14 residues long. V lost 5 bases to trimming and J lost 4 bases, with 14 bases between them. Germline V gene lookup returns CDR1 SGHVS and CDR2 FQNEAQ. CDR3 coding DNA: TGTGCCAGCAGCCCCTCGGTGGGGGGCACTGAAGCTTTCTTT. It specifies CASSPSVGGTEAFF.

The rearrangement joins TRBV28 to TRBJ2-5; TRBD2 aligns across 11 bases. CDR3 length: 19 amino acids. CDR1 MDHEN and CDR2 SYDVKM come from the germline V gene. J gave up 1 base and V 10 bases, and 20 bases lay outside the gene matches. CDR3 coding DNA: TGTGCCACCATCCATGGAGGGGCTAGCGGGGGGCCGGGCCAAGAGACCCAGTACTTC. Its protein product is CATIHGGASGGPGQETQYF.

CDR3 residues: CASSLSGTSGYNEQFF. The CDR3 DNA reads TGTGCCAGCAGTTTATCCGGGACTAGCGGATACAATGAGCAGTTCTTC. The chain joins TRBV27 to TRBJ2-1; 11 bases map to TRBD2. CDR3 length equals 16 residues. CDR1 and CDR2 (germline): MNHEY, SMNVEV (reference sequence). V dropped 0 bases and J dropped 4; count of bases not matched to a gene: 2.

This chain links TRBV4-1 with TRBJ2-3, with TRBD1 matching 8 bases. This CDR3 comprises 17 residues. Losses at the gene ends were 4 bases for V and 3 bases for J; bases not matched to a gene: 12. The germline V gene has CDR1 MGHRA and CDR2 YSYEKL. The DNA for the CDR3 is TGCGCCAGCAGCCCCTTTCCCGGGGACAGGAAAACAGATACGCAGTATTTT. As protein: CASSPFPGDRKTDTQYF.

CDR3 nucleotide sequence: TGTGCCAGCAGCTTCAGGATCGGAAATGAGCAGTTCTTC. This codes for CASSFRIGNEQFF. This rearrangement joins TRBV11-2 to TRBJ2-1; D call uncertain. Trimming took 3 bases from V and 7 from J, leaving 10 bases between them. Germline V gene data show CDR1 as SGHAT and CDR2 as FQNNGV. This CDR3 is built from 13 residues.

The CDR3 is CASSLELALSTDTQYF. CDR3 DNA sequence: TGCGCCAGCAGCTTGGAGCTAGCGCTTAGCACAGATACGCAGTATTTT. The chain combines TRBV5-1 with TRBJ2-3, with a tentative D call TRBD2 (6 bases). V was shortened by 0 bases and J by 0 bases, with 11 bases between the two germline ends. The CDR3 length is 16 residues. The germline CDR1 and CDR2 sequences are SGHRS and YFSETQ.

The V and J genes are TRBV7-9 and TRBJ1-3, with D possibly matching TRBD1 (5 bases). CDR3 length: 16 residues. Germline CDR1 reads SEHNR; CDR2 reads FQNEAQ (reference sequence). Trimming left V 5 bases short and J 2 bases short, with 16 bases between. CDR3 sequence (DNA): TGTGCCAGCAGCCCGGGGGTACTCGGGCCTGGAAACACCATATATTTT. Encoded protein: CASSPGVLGPGNTIYF.

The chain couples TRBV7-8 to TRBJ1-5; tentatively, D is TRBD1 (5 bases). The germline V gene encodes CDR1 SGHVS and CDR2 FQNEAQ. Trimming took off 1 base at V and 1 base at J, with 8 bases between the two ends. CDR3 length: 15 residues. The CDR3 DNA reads TGTGCCAGCAGCTTAGGACAGCTAAGCAATCAGCCCCAGCATTTT. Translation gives CASSLGQLSNQPQHF.

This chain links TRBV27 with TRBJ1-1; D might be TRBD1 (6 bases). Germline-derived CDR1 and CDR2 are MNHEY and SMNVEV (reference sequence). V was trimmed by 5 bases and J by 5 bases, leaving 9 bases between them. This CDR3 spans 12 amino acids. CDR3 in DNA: TGTGCCAGCAGTACAGGGATAACTGAAGCTTTCTTT. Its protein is CASSTGITEAFF.

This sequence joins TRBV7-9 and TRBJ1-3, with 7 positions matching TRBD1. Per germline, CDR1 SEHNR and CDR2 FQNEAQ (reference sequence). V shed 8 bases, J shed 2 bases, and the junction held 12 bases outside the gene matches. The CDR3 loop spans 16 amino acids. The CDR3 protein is CASHSSDRATGNTIYF. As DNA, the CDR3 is TGTGCCAGCCATTCATCCGACAGGGCGACTGGAAACACCATATATTTT.

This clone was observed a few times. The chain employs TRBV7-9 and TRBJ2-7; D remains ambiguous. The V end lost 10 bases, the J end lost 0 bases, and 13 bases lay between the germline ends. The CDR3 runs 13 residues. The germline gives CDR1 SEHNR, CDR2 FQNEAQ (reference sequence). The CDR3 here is CATTSRNSYEQYF. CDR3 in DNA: TGTGCCACAACCAGCAGGAACTCCTACGAGCAGTACTTC.

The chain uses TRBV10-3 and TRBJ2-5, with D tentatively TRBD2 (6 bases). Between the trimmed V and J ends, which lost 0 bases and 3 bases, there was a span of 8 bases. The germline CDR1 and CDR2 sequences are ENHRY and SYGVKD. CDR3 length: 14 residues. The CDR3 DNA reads TGTGCCATCAGTGAGTCCGGCGGGGAAGAGACCCAGTACTTC. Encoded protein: CAISESGGEETQYF.

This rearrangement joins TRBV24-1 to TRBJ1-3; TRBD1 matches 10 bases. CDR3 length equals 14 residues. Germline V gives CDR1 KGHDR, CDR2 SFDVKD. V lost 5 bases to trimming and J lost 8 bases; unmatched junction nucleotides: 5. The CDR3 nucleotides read TGTGCCACCAGTGGACAGGGGGCACGGGACACCATATATTTT. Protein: CATSGQGARDTIYF.

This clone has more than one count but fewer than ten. CDR3 protein: CASTPGRTDTQYF. The CDR3 region has the DNA TGTGCCAGCACCCCCGGGAGAACAGATACGCAGTATTTT. The chain links TRBV7-9 to TRBJ2-3, with a possible D match to TRBD2 (6 bases). The CDR3 covers 13 residues. The V end lost 7 bases, the J end lost 3 bases, and 11 bases lay between the germline ends. CDR1 SEHNR and CDR2 FQNEAQ come from the germline V gene (reference sequence).

The CDR3 sequence: CASSSWDSPNTEAFF. CDR3 in DNA: TGTGCCAGCAGTTCCTGGGACTCTCCGAACACTGAAGCTTTCTTT. The chain carries TRBV28 and TRBJ1-1; D is perhaps TRBD1 (5 bases). CDR3 size: 15 residues. The V and J ends lost 4 bases and 1 base respectively, with 13 bases between them. From germline, CDR1 is MDHEN and CDR2 SYDVKM.

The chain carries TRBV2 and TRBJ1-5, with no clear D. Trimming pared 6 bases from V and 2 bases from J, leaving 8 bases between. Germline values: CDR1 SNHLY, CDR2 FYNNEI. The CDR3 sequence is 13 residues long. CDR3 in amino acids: CASSDSGNQPQHF. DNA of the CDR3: TGTGCCAGCAGCGACTCAGGCAATCAGCCCCAGCATTTT.

The CDR3 sequence: CASSFSPSPYEQYF. In DNA form, the CDR3 reads TGCGCCAGCAGCTTCAGTCCCTCGCCCTACGAGCAGTACTTC. V gene TRBV5-1 combines with J gene TRBJ2-7; D is ambiguous. From germline, CDR1 is SGHRS and CDR2 YFSETQ. The CDR3 is made up of 14 amino acids. Trimming cost V 2 bases and J 2 bases, with 11 bases left between them. The full variable domain, rest sourced from reference TRBV5-1 and TRBJ2-7, is KAGVTQTPRYLIKTRGQQVTLSCSPISGHRSVSWYQQTPGQGLQFLFEYFSETQRNKGNFPGRFSGRQFSNSRSEMNVSTLELGDSALYLCASSFSPSPYEQYFGPGTRLTVT.

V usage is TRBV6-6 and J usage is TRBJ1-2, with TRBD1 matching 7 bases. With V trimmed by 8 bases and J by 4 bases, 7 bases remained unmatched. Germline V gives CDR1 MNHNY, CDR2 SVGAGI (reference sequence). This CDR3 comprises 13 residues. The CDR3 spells CASGRQGVYGYTF. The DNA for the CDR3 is TGTGCCAGCGGTCGACAGGGCGTCTATGGCTACACCTTC.

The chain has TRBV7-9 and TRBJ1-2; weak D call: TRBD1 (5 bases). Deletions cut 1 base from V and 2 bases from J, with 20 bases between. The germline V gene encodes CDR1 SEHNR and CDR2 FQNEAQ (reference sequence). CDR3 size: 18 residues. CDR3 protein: CASSLGGGRKLLNYGYTF. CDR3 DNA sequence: TGTGCCAGCAGCTTAGGGGGGGGTCGTAAGCTTTTGAACTATGGCTACACCTTC. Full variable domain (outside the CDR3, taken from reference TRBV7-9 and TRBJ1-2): DTGVSQNPRHKITKRGQNVTFRCDPISEHNRLYWYRQTLGQGPEFLTYFQNEAQLEKSRLLSDRFSAERPKGSFSTLEIQRTEQGDSAMYLCASSLGGGRKLLNYGYTFGSGTRLTVV.

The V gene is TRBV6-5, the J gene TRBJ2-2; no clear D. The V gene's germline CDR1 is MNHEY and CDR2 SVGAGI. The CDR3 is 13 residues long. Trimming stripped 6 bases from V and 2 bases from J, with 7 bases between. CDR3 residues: CASRIGNTGELFF. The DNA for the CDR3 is TGTGCCAGCAGGATCGGTAACACCGGGGAGCTGTTTTTT.

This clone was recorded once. The CDR3 bases are TGTGCCAGCAGCTTGGAAGCAGGAACCTATGGCTACACCTTC. This translates into CASSLEAGTYGYTF. V gene TRBV5-4 combines with J gene TRBJ1-2; D call uncertain. The CDR3 consists of 14 residues. Trimming pared 0 bases from V and 4 bases from J, leaving 10 bases between. Germline loops: CDR1 SGHNT, CDR2 YYREEE (reference sequence).

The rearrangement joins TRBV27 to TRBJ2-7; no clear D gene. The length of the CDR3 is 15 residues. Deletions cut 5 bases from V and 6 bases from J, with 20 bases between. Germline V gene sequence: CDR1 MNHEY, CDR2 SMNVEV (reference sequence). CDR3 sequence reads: CASSPPGKLIGEQYF. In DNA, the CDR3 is TGTGCCAGCAGTCCTCCCGGTAAGCTGATCGGCGAGCAGTACTTC.

The CDR3 loop is CASSPRQVDTQYF. CDR3 nucleotides: TGTGCCAGCTCACCAAGACAGGTAGATACGCAGTATTTT. The rearrangement links TRBV18 to TRBJ2-3, with TRBD1 as a possible D gene (6 bases). The CDR3 runs 13 residues. Deletions cut 2 bases from V and 5 bases from J, with 8 bases between. CDR1 is KGHSH and CDR2 is LQKENI in the germline V gene.

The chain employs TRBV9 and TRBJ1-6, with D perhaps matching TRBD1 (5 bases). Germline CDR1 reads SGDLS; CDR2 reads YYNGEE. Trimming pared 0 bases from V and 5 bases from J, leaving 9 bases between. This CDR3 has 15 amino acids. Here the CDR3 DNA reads TGTGCCAGCAGCGTAGAAACAGGCAATAATTCACCCCTCCACTTT. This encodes CASSVETGNNSPLHF.

CDR3 residues: CASSIGTGPGGYTF. CDR3 bases: TGTGCCAGTAGTATTGGGACAGGGCCGGGAGGCTACACCTTC. This chain uses TRBV19 with TRBJ1-2; 9 nucleotides line up with TRBD1. The length of the CDR3 is 14 residues. Germline V lookup: CDR1 LNHDA, CDR2 SQIVND (reference sequence). With 3 bases clipped from V and 8 bases from J, the junction kept 7 bases outside the gene matches. The complete variable domain, with remaining parts taken from reference TRBV19 and TRBJ1-2, reads DGGITQSPKYLFRKEGQNVTLSCEQNLNHDAMYWYRQDPGQGLRLIYYSQIVNDFQKGDIAEGYSVSREKKESFPLTVTSAQKNPTAFYLCASSIGTGPGGYTFGSGTRLTVV.

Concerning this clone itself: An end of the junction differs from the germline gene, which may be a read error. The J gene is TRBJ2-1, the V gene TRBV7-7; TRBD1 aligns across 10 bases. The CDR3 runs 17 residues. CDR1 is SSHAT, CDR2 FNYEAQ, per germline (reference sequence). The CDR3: CASSLGPGTGDHNEQFF. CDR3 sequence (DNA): TGTGCTAGCAGCTTAGGCCCCGGGACAGGGGACCACAATGAGCAGTTCTTC.

The CDR3 is CASGEDRKRYGYTF. The CDR3 bases are TGTGCCAGCGGGGAAGACAGAAAACGCTATGGCTACACCTTC. The chain recombines TRBV6-6 with TRBJ1-2; D may be TRBD1 (5 bases). The CDR3 length is 14 residues. CDR1 MNHNY and CDR2 SVGAGI come from the germline V gene (reference sequence). Trimming pared 8 bases from V and 4 bases from J, leaving 17 bases between.

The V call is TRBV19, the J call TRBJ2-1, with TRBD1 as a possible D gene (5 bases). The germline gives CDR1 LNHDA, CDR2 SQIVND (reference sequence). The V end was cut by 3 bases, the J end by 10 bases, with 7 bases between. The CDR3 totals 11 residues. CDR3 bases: TGTGCCAGTAGTATCCAGGGCGAGCAGTTCTTC. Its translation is CASSIQGEQFF.

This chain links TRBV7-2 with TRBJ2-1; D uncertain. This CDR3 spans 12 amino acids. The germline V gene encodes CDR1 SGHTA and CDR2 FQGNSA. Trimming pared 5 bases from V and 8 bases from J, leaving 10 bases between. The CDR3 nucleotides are TGTGCCAGCAGCGCCGACTTGGATGAGCAGTTCTTC. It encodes CASSADLDEQFF.

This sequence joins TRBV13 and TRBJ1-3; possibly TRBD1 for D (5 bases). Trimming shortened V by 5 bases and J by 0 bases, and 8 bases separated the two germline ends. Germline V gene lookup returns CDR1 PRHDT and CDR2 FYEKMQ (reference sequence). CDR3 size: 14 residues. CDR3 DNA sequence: TGTGCCAGCAGCCTCAGGGTCTCTGGAAACACCATATATTTT. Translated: CASSLRVSGNTIYF.